This T cell receptor (beta chain) was obtained from a study of neurological immune-mediated disorders. With 10-nucleotide random UMIs, 5'RACE was used to make the cDNA. In TCRdb, the 5' RACE reads were re-called with MiXCR into one record per CDR3 protein. The sample lists approximately 50,000 distinct CDR3 sequences; around 3.4% were seen once. In this sample, this clonotype turned up many times. Antigen unknown. A read error may account for a junction end that differs from germline. Germline loops: CDR1 MDHEN, CDR2 SYDVKM. The CDR3 spans 14 residues. The study's findings and limits: None of the CDR3 amino acid sequences found in expanded clones was shared across subjects. This suggests that the TCR-beta repertoires were private in all groups.

From 2 million PBMCs stored at -80 C, the unsorted libraries were generated. Material for sequencing was PBMCs. This chain connects TRBV28 to TRBJ1-5, with D hard to call. The TCR originated in a man between 40 and 49 years old with multiple sclerosis. CDR3 in DNA: TGTGCCAGCAGTTTGACGGGCGCTTCGCGGCCCCAGAATTTT. Protein product: CASSLTGASRPQNF.